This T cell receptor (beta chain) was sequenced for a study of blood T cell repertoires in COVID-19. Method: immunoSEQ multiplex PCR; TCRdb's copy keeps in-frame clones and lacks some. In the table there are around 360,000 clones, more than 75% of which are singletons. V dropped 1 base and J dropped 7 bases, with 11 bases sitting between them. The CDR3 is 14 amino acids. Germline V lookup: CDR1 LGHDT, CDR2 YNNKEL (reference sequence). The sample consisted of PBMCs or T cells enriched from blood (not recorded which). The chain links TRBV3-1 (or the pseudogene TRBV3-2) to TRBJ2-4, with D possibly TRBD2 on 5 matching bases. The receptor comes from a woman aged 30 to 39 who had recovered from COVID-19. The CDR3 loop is CASSQVGVVNIQYF. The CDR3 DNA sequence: TGTGCCAGCAGCCAAGTCGGGGTGGTGAACATTCAGTACTTC.